The 30 T cell receptor beta chains below all came from one sample that was sequenced in a study of cytomegalovirus exposure and HLA in healthy donors. Assay used: immunoSEQ multiplex PCR; TCRdb lists only in-frame clones, some missing. The data contain a few hundred thousand clones, about 90% of them seen just once; the ten biggest clones take up around 3.3%. Sequences were obtained from PBMCs. These receptors came from a woman aged 25 to 45 in good health and CMV-seronegative.

The chain joins TRBV25-1 to TRBJ2-1; D gene ambiguous. The CDR3 has 11 residues. Germline assignment: CDR1 MGHDK and CDR2 SYGVNS. Trimming shortened V by 4 bases and J by 6 bases, and 4 bases separated the two germline ends. Here the CDR3 DNA reads TGTGCCAGCAGTGGGCTCAATGAGCAGTTCTTC. Its translation is CASSGLNEQFF.

V usage is TRBV6-6 and J usage is TRBJ1-3, with 11 positions matching TRBD1. CDR1 and CDR2 (germline): MNHNY, SVGAGI (reference sequence). This CDR3 comprises 16 residues. The junction had 4 bases not matched to a gene; V was cut back by 4 bases and J by 2 bases. Here the CDR3 reads CASSFLGQGAGNTIYF. The CDR3 coding sequence is TGTGCCAGCAGTTTCCTGGGACAGGGGGCTGGAAACACCATATATTTT.

CDR3 DNA sequence: TGTGCCAGCAGCTTACCCACAGATACGCAGTATTTT. Translated, it gives CASSLPTDTQYF. The rearrangement joins TRBV11-3 to TRBJ2-3; no clear D gene. The CDR3 is 12 residues long. CDR1 is SGHNT and CDR2 is YENEEA in the germline V gene. The ends were cut back, 2 bases at V and 2 bases at J, with 2 bases in the middle. The variable domain in full, with the rest retrieved from reference TRBV11-3 and TRBJ2-3, is EAGVVQSPRYKIIEKKQPVAFWCNPISGHNTLYWYLQNLGQGPELLIRYENEEAVDDSQLPKDRFSAERLKGVDSTLKIQPAELGDSAVYLCASSLPTDTQYFGPGTRLTVL.

The rearrangement links TRBV27 to TRBJ2-1; TRBD1 agrees at 11 bases. V was clipped by 5 bases and J by 4 bases; unmatched bases: 4. Germline loops: CDR1 MNHEY, CDR2 SMNVEV (reference sequence). There are 15 residues in the CDR3. Here the CDR3 reads CASSLGQGAYNEQFF. The DNA of the CDR3 is TGTGCCAGCAGTCTCGGACAGGGGGCTTACAATGAGCAGTTCTTC.

This clone was observed once. This same CDR3 is encoded by further DNA sequences in the sample. The genes are TRBV9 and TRBJ2-3; D uncertain. Germline CDR1 reads SGDLS; CDR2 reads YYNGEE. The CDR3 sequence is 11 residues long. V shed 3 bases and J shed 3 bases, with 2 bases lying between them. CDR3 loop: CASSATDTQYF. The CDR3 nucleotides are TGTGCCAGCAGCGCGACAGATACGCAGTATTTT.

The chain employs TRBV28 and TRBJ2-1, with D hard to call. The CDR3 covers 15 residues. Germline-derived CDR1 and CDR2 are MDHEN and SYDVKM. V lost 5 bases and J 0 bases, leaving 11 bases between the germline ends. The CDR3 region has the DNA TGTGCCAGCAGTAAACCGCTTAGCTCCTACAATGAGCAGTTCTTC. Its protein is CASSKPLSSYNEQFF. Looking up the rest from reference TRBV28 and TRBJ2-1 gives the full variable domain: DVKVTQSSRYLVKRTGEKVFLECVQDMDHENMFWYRQDPGLGLRLIYFSYDVKMKEKGDIPEGYSVSREKKERFSLILESASTNQTSMYLCASSKPLSSYNEQFFGPGTRLTVL.

The CDR3 nucleotides read TGCGCCAGCAGCCAAGCCGGGACAGGGACGGGCGAGCAGTACTTC. Its translation is CASSQAGTGTGEQYF. The chain uses TRBV4-1 and TRBJ2-7; the match to TRBD1 covers 9 bases. In germline, CDR1 is MGHRA, CDR2 YSYEKL. After removal of 1 base from V and 6 bases from J, the junction contained 7 bases not matched to a gene. The CDR3 spans 15 residues.

This clone showed up just once. The chain carries TRBV4-1 and TRBJ2-5; D possibly corresponds to TRBD2 (6 bases). V was cut by 4 bases and J by 5 bases, with 14 bases left in between. The V gene's germline CDR1 is MGHRA and CDR2 YSYEKL. The CDR3 sequence is 14 residues long. CDR3 sequence reads: CASSPFGAGETQYF. DNA of the CDR3: TGCGCCAGCAGCCCCTTCGGGGCGGGGGAGACCCAGTACTTC.

In DNA, the CDR3 is TGTGCCTGGAGTGGTTCCCACTCCGGCCAGTTCGGCCAGCCCCAGCATTTT. It specifies CAWSGSHSGQFGQPQHF. The genes are TRBV30 and TRBJ1-5; unclear D gene. V was pared by 1 base and J by 7 bases, with 23 bases between. Germline assignment: CDR1 GTSNPN and CDR2 SVGIG (reference sequence). The CDR3 is 17 residues long.

In the case of this clone: Different DNA sequences within this sample yield the same CDR3. V gene TRBV5-4 combines with J gene TRBJ2-7, with 10 bases aligning to TRBD2. The CDR3 runs 15 residues. V was clipped by 0 bases and J by 1 base; unmatched bases: 1. Germline values: CDR1 SGHNT, CDR2 YYREEE (reference sequence). The CDR3 sequence is CASSLGTSGSYEQYF. CDR3 DNA sequence: TGTGCCAGCAGCTTGGGGACTAGCGGTTCCTACGAGCAGTACTTC.

This clone is a singleton in its sample. This chain uses TRBV6-1 with TRBJ2-2; D uncertain. The CDR3 covers 13 residues. CDR1 is MNHNS, CDR2 SASEGT, per germline. Trimming removed 8 bases at V and 5 bases at J, with 12 bases between. The CDR3 here is CASPRQPTGELFF. DNA for the CDR3: TGTGCCAGCCCCAGGCAGCCGACCGGGGAGCTGTTTTTT.

The J gene is TRBJ2-3, the V gene TRBV6-5, with D possibly called TRBD1 or TRBD2 (6 bases each). Trimming took off 0 bases at V and 2 bases at J, with 12 bases between the two ends. The CDR3 is made up of 16 amino acids. Germline V CDR1 and CDR2: MNHEY, SVGAGI. CDR3 in amino acids: CASSYSRGGFTDTQYF. The CDR3 DNA reads TGTGCCAGCAGTTACTCCAGGGGAGGATTCACAGATACGCAGTATTTT.

The V gene is TRBV7-9, the J gene TRBJ1-4; 10 nucleotides match TRBD1. Losses at the gene ends were 1 base for V and 8 bases for J; bases not matched to a gene: 1. Germline CDR1 reads SEHNR; CDR2 reads FQNEAQ (reference sequence). The length of the CDR3 is 14 residues. CDR3 sequence: CASSLGDRGEKLFF. The CDR3 DNA follows: TGTGCCAGCAGCTTAGGGGACAGGGGAGAAAAACTGTTTTTT.

The chain recombines TRBV7-8 with TRBJ2-3; 8 bases line up with TRBD2. V shed 6 bases, J shed 3 bases, and the junction held 11 bases outside the gene matches. The CDR3 loop spans 16 amino acids. Germline V gene sequence: CDR1 SGHVS, CDR2 FQNEAQ. CDR3 region: CASSPLAGPRTDTQYF. The CDR3 DNA reads as TGTGCCAGCAGTCCGTTAGCGGGACCTCGAACAGATACGCAGTATTTT.

The chain employs TRBV5-4 and TRBJ2-7; tentative D call: TRBD1 (7 bases). CDR3 length equals 16 residues. V shed 0 bases and J shed 2 bases, with 15 bases lying between them. Germline-derived CDR1 and CDR2 are SGHNT and YYREEE (reference sequence). The CDR3 DNA follows: TGTGCCAGCAGCTTGGAGGGGGGACAGATGCCCTACGAGCAGTACTTC. Encoded protein: CASSLEGGQMPYEQYF.

The V gene is TRBV6-5, the J gene TRBJ2-7, with 11 bases aligning to TRBD1. Germline assignment: CDR1 MNHEY and CDR2 SVGAGI. V was clipped by 5 bases and J by 3 bases; unmatched bases: 3. The CDR3 sequence is 14 residues long. Written as DNA, the CDR3 is TGTGCCAGCAGTGCGGGGACAGGGGGCTACGAGCAGTACTTC. Protein: CASSAGTGGYEQYF.

V gene TRBV6-5 combines with J gene TRBJ1-1, with D possibly matching TRBD1 (6 bases). V was trimmed by 2 bases and J by 4 bases, leaving 14 bases between them. The CDR3 contains 15 residues. Germline CDR1 is MNHEY and CDR2 is SVGAGI. DNA for the CDR3: TGTGCCAGCAGTTACGTCCCCAGGGGCATCACTGAAGCTTTCTTT. Encoded protein: CASSYVPRGITEAFF.

The J gene is TRBJ2-1, the V gene TRBV7-9; 7 bases fit TRBD2. The junction had 5 bases not matched to a gene; V was cut back by 4 bases and J by 2 bases. In germline, CDR1 is SEHNR, CDR2 FQNEAQ (reference sequence). The CDR3 contains 15 residues. The CDR3 nucleotides are TGTGCCAGCAGCTCGACGAGCGGGGCCTACAATGAGCAGTTCTTC. Its translation: CASSSTSGAYNEQFF.

V gene TRBV7-9 combines with J gene TRBJ2-1; D is unresolved. The V end lost 8 bases, the J end lost 10 bases, and 18 bases lay between the germline ends. This CDR3 is built from 13 residues. In germline, CDR1 is SEHNR, CDR2 FQNEAQ (reference sequence). The DNA for the CDR3 is TGTGCCAGCTGCCCGGATTCAACCGAGGAGCAGTTCTTC. Its translation: CASCPDSTEEQFF.

V usage is TRBV5-1 and J usage is TRBJ2-2; 9 bases align to TRBD1. The V and J ends lost 2 bases and 2 bases, in that order; junction bases with no gene match: 4. The germline gives CDR1 SGHRS, CDR2 YFSETQ. This CDR3 is built from 16 residues. CDR3 protein: CASSFEGQGNTGELFF. As DNA, the CDR3 is TGCGCCAGCAGCTTTGAGGGACAGGGTAACACCGGGGAGCTGTTTTTT.

This clone was detected only once. The chain employs TRBV6-9 and TRBJ1-5; 9 bases match TRBD1. Germline V gene sequence: CDR1 MNHGY, CDR2 SVAAGI. The J segment lost 0 bases and the V segment lost 5 bases, leaving 17 bases of the junction unmatched. The CDR3 is made up of 20 amino acids. DNA of the CDR3: TGTGCCAGCAGTCCGATATGCCCCCGGGACAGGGCACGTAGCAATCAGCCCCAGCATTTT. Translating it yields CASSPICPRDRARSNQPQHF.

V and J are TRBV5-1 and TRBJ1-1; D ambiguous. From germline, CDR1 is SGHRS and CDR2 YFSETQ. The V end was cut by 0 bases, the J end by 4 bases, with 13 bases between. This CDR3 is 15 amino acids long. CDR3 sequence reads: CASSLVGIEGTEAFF. The CDR3, as DNA: TGCGCCAGCAGCTTGGTGGGGATCGAGGGCACTGAAGCTTTCTTT.

The chain joins TRBV7-2 to TRBJ2-7; 12 nucleotides agree with TRBD2. The V and J ends lost 2 bases and 1 base, in that order; junction bases with no gene match: 9. CDR3 length equals 18 residues. The germline V gene has CDR1 SGHTA and CDR2 FQGNSA. The CDR3 DNA reads as TGTGCCAGCAGCTTACTGAGCACCGGGACTAGCGGGTCCTACGAGCAGTACTTC. It yields the protein CASSLLSTGTSGSYEQYF.

The chain links TRBV9 to TRBJ2-3; no reliable D call. This CDR3 contains 18 residues. Trimming took 0 bases from V and 0 from J, leaving 17 bases between them. Germline lookup yields CDR1 SGDLS and CDR2 YYNGEE. CDR3 loop: CASSVAMAGAASTDTQYF. The DNA of the CDR3 is TGTGCCAGCAGCGTAGCCATGGCCGGAGCAGCTAGCACAGATACGCAGTATTTT.

The CDR3 region has the DNA TGTGCCAGCAGCCCCAATACAGATACGCAGTATTTT. Its protein is CASSPNTDTQYF. The chain joins TRBV11-1 to TRBJ2-3; D is uncertain. CDR1 SGHAT and CDR2 FQDESV come from the germline V gene (reference sequence). This CDR3 region has 12 residues. V gave up 5 bases and J gave up 3 bases, with 6 bases separating them.

V gene TRBV28 combines with J gene TRBJ1-2, with no clear D. The CDR3 extends over 14 amino acids. Trimming took 3 bases from V and 0 from J, leaving 8 bases between them. Germline V CDR1 and CDR2: MDHEN, SYDVKM. The CDR3 loop is CASSFSVSNYGYTF. Written as DNA, the CDR3 is TGTGCCAGCAGTTTTTCGGTCTCTAACTATGGCTACACCTTC.

V is TRBV9 and J is TRBJ2-7; possibly TRBD2 for D (6 bases). V shed 0 bases and J shed 3 bases, with 16 bases lying between them. CDR1 is SGDLS and CDR2 is YYNGEE in the germline V gene. The CDR3 length is 16 residues. The DNA for the CDR3 is TGTGCCAGCAGCGTAGAGGCTAGCGAGGGGAACTACGAGCAGTACTTC. This sequence encodes CASSVEASEGNYEQYF.

V gene TRBV27 combines with J gene TRBJ2-1; D is perhaps TRBD1 (6 bases). Per germline, CDR1 MNHEY and CDR2 SMNVEV (reference sequence). The CDR3 length is 15 residues. V lost 5 bases to trimming and J lost 2 bases, with 13 bases between them. The CDR3 reads CASSPPDRAYNEQFF. The CDR3 nucleotides are TGTGCCAGCAGTCCCCCGGACAGAGCCTACAATGAGCAGTTCTTC.

This chain links TRBV28 with TRBJ2-7; 7 bases line up with TRBD2. The germline V gene encodes CDR1 MDHEN and CDR2 SYDVKM. The CDR3 length is 16 residues. J lost 4 bases, V lost 2 bases, and 11 bases had no gene match. The CDR3 spells CASSLQFVGGRYEQYF. The CDR3 bases are TGTGCCAGCAGTTTACAATTTGTGGGAGGGCGTTACGAGCAGTACTTC.

The rearrangement uses TRBV4-1 and TRBJ2-3; D perhaps matches TRBD2 (6 bases). The CDR3 runs 15 residues. The germline CDR1 and CDR2 sequences are MGHRA and YSYEKL. Trimming took off 2 bases at V and 2 bases at J, with 11 bases between the two ends. The CDR3 spells CASSQIAETTDTQYF. The CDR3 DNA is TGCGCCAGCAGCCAAATAGCGGAGACCACAGATACGCAGTATTTT.